These 11 T cell receptor beta chains came from one sample sequenced in a study of CDR3 diversity in severe acne. TCRdb re-analysed the PCR reads in MiXCR, keeping a single row per CDR3 protein. This table has fewer than 100,000 distinct CDR3 sequences, 45% to 60% appearing once. The sample comprised blood. Source of these receptors: a male donor in good health, without acne.

The chain recombines TRBV7-8 with TRBJ2-1; 16 bases are shared with TRBD2. Germline V gene lookup returns CDR1 SGHVS and CDR2 FQNEAQ. This CDR3 spans 17 amino acids. The V gene end was trimmed by 5 bases and the J gene end by 9 bases; junction bases not matched to a gene: 10. DNA for the CDR3: TGTGCCAGCAGCACACACGGGACTAGCGGGGGGGCGGGTGAGCAGTTCTTC. The encoded protein is CASSTHGTSGGAGEQFF.

The V and J genes are TRBV10-3 and TRBJ2-1, with 8 positions matching TRBD2. The V gene's germline CDR1 is ENHRY and CDR2 SYGVKD. The junction had 18 bases not matched to a gene; V was cut back by 8 bases and J by 6 bases. The CDR3 has 17 amino acids. The CDR3 sequence: CAIQCNRGREGGNEQFF. The CDR3, as DNA: TGTGCCATCCAATGCAACCGTGGACGGGAGGGCGGCAATGAGCAGTTCTTC.

Many counts were recorded for this clonotype. The V and J genes are TRBV4-1 and TRBJ1-1; D not certain. Germline-derived CDR1 and CDR2 are MGHRA and YSYEKL. This CDR3 spans 14 amino acids. V was trimmed by 4 bases and J by 5 bases, leaving 14 bases between them. In nucleotides, the CDR3 is TGCGCCAGCAGCCTCAACCTCTATGGTACTGAAGCTTTCTTT. Its protein is CASSLNLYGTEAFF.

Many counts were recorded for this clonotype. The CDR3 spells CASSEQGWETQYF. The CDR3 DNA sequence: TGTGCCAGCAGTGAACAGGGCTGGGAGACCCAGTACTTC. The rearrangement links TRBV6-1 to TRBJ2-5; a possible D gene is TRBD1 (5 bases). From germline, CDR1 is MNHNS and CDR2 SASEGT. CDR3 length: 13 amino acids. V lost 2 bases and J lost 5, with 9 bases in between.

This clonotype showed up many times. The rearrangement uses TRBV7-3 and TRBJ2-1, with 12 bases that match TRBD2. V was clipped by 3 bases and J by 0 bases; unmatched bases: 6. This CDR3 spans 18 amino acids. In germline, CDR1 is SGHTA, CDR2 FQGTGA. DNA of the CDR3: TGTGCCAGCAGCTTGACTAGCGGGGGCCCTAGCTCCTACAATGAGCAGTTCTTC. Residues: CASSLTSGGPSSYNEQFF.

J is TRBJ2-7 and V is TRBV20-1; D tentatively reads TRBD1 or TRBD2 (5 bases each). The germline CDR1 and CDR2 sequences are DFQATT and SNEGSKA (reference sequence). This CDR3 spans 15 amino acids. The V gene lost 0 bases and the J gene lost 6 bases, with 18 bases spanning the gap. The CDR3 spells CSARDSRGPRGEQYF. The CDR3 DNA reads TGCAGTGCTAGAGATAGCCGGGGACCGAGGGGCGAGCAGTACTTC.

This clonotype was seen at least ten times. The chain employs TRBV19 and TRBJ1-1; D ambiguous. Trimming took 7 bases from V and 0 from J, leaving 3 bases between them. The CDR3 contains 11 residues. The V gene's germline CDR1 is LNHDA and CDR2 SQIVND (reference sequence). The CDR3, as DNA: TGTGCCAGTACCGTGAACACTGAAGCTTTCTTT. This encodes CASTVNTEAFF. Combining the CDR3 with reference TRBV19 and TRBJ1-1 gives the whole variable domain DGGITQSPKYLFRKEGQNVTLSCEQNLNHDAMYWYRQDPGQGLRLIYYSQIVNDFQKGDIAEGYSVSREKKESFPLTVTSAQKNPTAFYLCASTVNTEAFFGQGTRLTVV.

This clonotype was counted at least ten times. The gene calls are TRBV6-5 and TRBJ1-5; D remains unclear. V was cut by 0 bases and J by 1 base, with 4 bases left in between. Germline V CDR1 and CDR2: MNHEY, SVGAGI. CDR3 size: 14 residues. The CDR3 DNA is TGTGCCAGCAGTTACTCAGAGAGCAATCAGCCCCAGCATTTT. Protein: CASSYSESNQPQHF.

This clonotype occurred a few times. The J gene is TRBJ2-3, the V gene TRBV7-9, with 9 bases matching TRBD2. Germline CDR1 reads SEHNR; CDR2 reads FQNEAQ (reference sequence). The CDR3 spans 17 residues. Losses at the gene ends were 1 base for V and 0 bases for J; bases not matched to a gene: 5. CDR3 amino acids: CASSLGGSGSSTDTQYF. CDR3 in DNA: TGTGCCAGCAGCTTAGGCGGTAGCGGGAGTAGCACAGATACGCAGTATTTT.

This clonotype was seen ten or more times. V usage is TRBV10-2 and J usage is TRBJ1-1; 8 nucleotides line up with TRBD1. The CDR3 length is 16 residues. V dropped 3 bases and J dropped 1; count of bases not matched to a gene: 7. Looked up from germline, CDR1 is WSHSY and CDR2 is SAAADI. CDR3 in amino acids: CASSDRGPPANTEAFF. The DNA of the CDR3 is TGCGCCAGCAGTGACAGGGGGCCGCCCGCGAACACTGAAGCTTTCTTT.

The chain employs TRBV3-1 and TRBJ1-2, with 9 bases lining up with TRBD1. CDR3 length: 13 residues. Germline assignment: CDR1 LGHDT and CDR2 YNNKEL (reference sequence). The ends lost 4 bases at V and 8 bases at J; junction bases unmatched: 5. CDR3 sequence (DNA): TGTGCCAGCAGCCCGGGACAGGGCGGGGGCTACACCTTC. Its protein product is CASSPGQGGGYTF.